The 14 T cell receptor beta chains given below trace back to one sample, sequenced in a study of vaccination and CD4 T cells after COVID-19 (dated by TCRdb to between 2021 and 2022). These receptors have no identified antigens. The sample's treatment or condition label is to be understood as: approximately 9-day PBMC culture with coronavirus spike peptide pools or control peptides (ViraFEST assay). Receptor libraries were prepared by PCR. Sequencer: Illumina iSeq 100. At the Johns Hopkins FTIC core, DNA from the cultured CD4+ T cells underwent TCR sequencing with the Oncomine TCR Beta short-read assay. The public sequencing data were trimmed at Q25 with fastp and processed into clonotypes with MiXCR by TCRdb, which kept only in-frame beta chains. CDR3 protein duplicates are merged, each entry listing the most common genes and DNA. This sample lists about 10,000 distinct CDR3 sequences; over 25% were detected once. Jointly, the top ten make up 15% of the sample.

The input for sequencing was CD4+ T cells from blood, cultured in vitro, taken after SARS-CoV-2 vaccination. These TCRs come from a human donor who had recovered from COVID-19.

The V gene is TRBV27, the J gene TRBJ1-6, with D maybe TRBD1 (5 bases). Trimming stripped 8 bases from V and 1 base from J, with 9 bases between. This CDR3 is built from 14 residues. Germline V gives CDR1 MNHEY, CDR2 SMNVEV (reference sequence). The CDR3 here is CASAWGSYNSPLHF. CDR3 in DNA: TGTGCCAGCGCTTGGGGGTCCTATAATTCACCCCTCCACTTT.

As for this clonotype: Its ends do not fully match the called genes, so a read error is possible. V and J are TRBV28 and TRBJ2-5; D might be TRBD2 (6 bases). This CDR3 contains 15 residues. The germline gives CDR1 MDHEN, CDR2 SYDVKM. The CDR3 loop is CACSSGGMARETQYF. In nucleotides, the CDR3 is TGTGCCTGCAGTTCCGGCGGGATGGCCCGAGAGACCCAGTACTTC.

The chain has TRBV25-1 and TRBJ1-1; D gene ambiguous. CDR1 MGHDK and CDR2 SYGVNS come from the germline V gene. This CDR3 region has 12 residues. The V and J ends lost 5 bases and 4 bases respectively, with 8 bases between them. Here the CDR3 DNA reads TGTGCCAGCAGTCGGCAGCGCACTGAAGCTTTCTTT. This codes for CASSRQRTEAFF.

The rearrangement uses TRBV20-1 and TRBJ2-1, with 12 bases fitting TRBD2. The trim removed 6 bases at V and 12 bases at J, leaving 6 bases unmatched. The CDR3 extends over 12 amino acids. Germline V CDR1 and CDR2: DFQATT, SNEGSKA (reference sequence). The CDR3 region is CSAATSGRRQFF. CDR3 DNA: TGCAGTGCCGCTACTAGCGGGAGGAGGCAGTTCTTC.

The V and J genes are TRBV20-1 and TRBJ2-5, with 7 bases fitting TRBD2. This CDR3 has 16 residues. Germline V gene data show CDR1 as DFQATT and CDR2 as SNEGSKA (reference sequence). Trimming removed 4 bases from V and 2 bases from J; junction bases left unmatched: 13. The CDR3 sequence is CSAILLREGLQETQYF. In DNA, the CDR3 is TGCAGTGCTATCCTTTTGAGGGAGGGATTACAAGAGACCCAGTACTTC.

The chain joins TRBV19 to TRBJ1-5; 7 bases align to TRBD1. V trimming: 7 bases; J trimming: 3 bases; junction bases outside the gene matches: 3. This CDR3 is built from 13 residues. Germline V gene sequence: CDR1 LNHDA, CDR2 SQIVND (reference sequence). CDR3 DNA sequence: TGTGCCAGTAAACAGGGGAACAATCAGCCCCAGCATTTT. This codes for CASKQGNNQPQHF.

The sample holds a few counts of this clonotype. The rearrangement links TRBV19 to TRBJ1-2, with D unclear. The length of the CDR3 is 15 residues. Per the germline V gene, CDR1 is LNHDA and CDR2 is SQIVND (reference sequence). The germline V and J ends were trimmed by 6 bases and 1 base, with 15 bases remaining between them. The CDR3 here is CASSPLHSNNYGYTF. The CDR3 DNA reads TGTGCCAGTAGCCCGCTTCACAGCAATAACTATGGCTACACCTTC. The variable domain in full, completed from reference TRBV19 and TRBJ1-2, reads DGGITQSPKYLFRKEGQNVTLSCEQNLNHDAMYWYRQDPGQGLRLIYYSQIVNDFQKGDIAEGYSVSREKKESFPLTVTSAQKNPTAFYLCASSPLHSNNYGYTFGSGTRLTVV.

This clonotype was recorded a few times. V is TRBV6-1 and J is TRBJ2-3; no firm D call. CDR1 MNHNS and CDR2 SASEGT come from the germline V gene. V lost 6 bases and J 0 bases, leaving 19 bases between the germline ends. The CDR3 covers 17 residues. CDR3 sequence (DNA): TGTGCCAGCAGCCCCTTTCACGAAATTCCTAGCACAGATACGCAGTATTTT. It codes for CASSPFHEIPSTDTQYF.

This clonotype was seen only a few times. The CDR3 is CASSLTAWEQSSYEQYF. Here the CDR3 DNA reads TGTGCCAGCAGCTTAACTGCGTGGGAGCAGAGCTCCTACGAGCAGTACTTC. The V and J genes are TRBV7-9 and TRBJ2-7; D perhaps matches TRBD2 (5 bases). The CDR3 runs to 17 residues. V lost 2 bases and J lost 0, with 17 bases in between. Germline V gene lookup returns CDR1 SEHNR and CDR2 FQNEAQ (reference sequence).

This clonotype has a handful of counts. V usage is TRBV28 and J usage is TRBJ1-6, with D perhaps matching TRBD1 (6 bases). Trimming pared 2 bases from V and 8 bases from J, leaving 16 bases between. This CDR3 has 16 amino acids. Germline V lookup: CDR1 MDHEN, CDR2 SYDVKM. Here the CDR3 reads CASSLAARDTYSPLHF. The CDR3 bases are TGTGCCAGCAGTTTAGCGGCTCGGGACACCTATTCACCCCTCCACTTT.

The CDR3 loop reads CASSFSGGANSPLHF. As DNA, the CDR3 is TGTGCCAGCAGCTTTTCCGGGGGCGCAAACTCACCCCTCCACTTT. This chain uses TRBV7-9 with TRBJ1-6, with D possibly TRBD1 on 6 matching bases. Trimming removed 3 bases at V and 10 bases at J, with 16 bases between. CDR1 and CDR2 (germline): SEHNR, FQNEAQ (reference sequence). There are 15 residues in the CDR3.

The V and J genes are TRBV19 and TRBJ2-2; a possible D gene is TRBD2 (6 bases). Germline loops: CDR1 LNHDA, CDR2 SQIVND (reference sequence). The V gene lost 7 bases and the J gene lost 5 bases, with 14 bases spanning the gap. This CDR3 spans 14 amino acids. The CDR3 loop is CASKEGVQTGELFF. In DNA form, the CDR3 reads TGTGCCAGTAAGGAGGGAGTACAGACCGGGGAGCTGTTTTTT.

In regard to this clonotype: The missing conserved phenylalanine or tryptophan at the end of this CDR3 makes a read error likely. The J gene is TRBJ2-7, the V gene TRBV11-2; tentative D call: TRBD2 (6 bases). The V end was cut by 5 bases, the J end by 1 base, with 15 bases between. The CDR3 has 15 amino acids. The germline CDR1 and CDR2 sequences are SGHAT and FQNNGV. The CDR3 here is CASSIGTLVSYEQYY. CDR3 coding DNA: TGTGCCAGCAGCATCGGGACTCTGGTATCCTACGAGCAGTACTAC.

V and J are TRBV7-9 and TRBJ2-3; 7 nucleotides match TRBD2. The germline V gene encodes CDR1 SEHNR and CDR2 FQNEAQ (reference sequence). The CDR3 is made up of 14 amino acids. Trimming cost V 2 bases and J 1 base; bases outside gene matches: 0. CDR3 amino acids: CASSLTSGTDTQYF. The DNA for the CDR3 is TGTGCCAGCAGCTTAACTAGCGGCACAGATACGCAGTATTTT.